This T cell receptor (beta chain) was retrieved from a study of T cells in Graves' hyperthyroidism and ophthalmopathy. General observations from the study: Ophthalmopathy was identified by the model a median roughly six months ahead of onset.

It was RNA transcripts that yielded the amplified TCR beta CDR3 regions. First-round RT-PCR of the TCR CDR3 relied on the HTBI primer set. MiXCR, applied by TCRdb to the multiplex PCR reads, yields one record per CDR3 protein. The top ten clones hold around 18% of a sample with about 560,000 distinct CDR3 sequences, approximately 15% of them seen once. V lost 1 base and J lost 2, with 12 bases in between. CDR1 is SGHTA and CDR2 is FQGNSA in the germline V gene. The CDR3 runs 16 residues. Those with hyperthyroidism were 18 to 65 years old, newly diagnosed, and ill for under 2 months. Together with thyroid ultrasound, orbital computed tomography, serum thyroxine and TRAb, clinical symptoms were used for diagnoses. This clonotype showed up many times. Antigen specificity is unknown.

Sequences were obtained from blood. The source is a woman aged 18 to 35 with Graves' hyperthyroidism. The V gene is TRBV7-2, the J gene TRBJ2-1, with D possibly being TRBD1 (6 bases). Written as DNA, the CDR3 is TGTGCCAGCAGCTTAGTTGTCCAGGGGCCCTACAATGAGCAGTTCTTC. Its protein is CASSLVVQGPYNEQFF.